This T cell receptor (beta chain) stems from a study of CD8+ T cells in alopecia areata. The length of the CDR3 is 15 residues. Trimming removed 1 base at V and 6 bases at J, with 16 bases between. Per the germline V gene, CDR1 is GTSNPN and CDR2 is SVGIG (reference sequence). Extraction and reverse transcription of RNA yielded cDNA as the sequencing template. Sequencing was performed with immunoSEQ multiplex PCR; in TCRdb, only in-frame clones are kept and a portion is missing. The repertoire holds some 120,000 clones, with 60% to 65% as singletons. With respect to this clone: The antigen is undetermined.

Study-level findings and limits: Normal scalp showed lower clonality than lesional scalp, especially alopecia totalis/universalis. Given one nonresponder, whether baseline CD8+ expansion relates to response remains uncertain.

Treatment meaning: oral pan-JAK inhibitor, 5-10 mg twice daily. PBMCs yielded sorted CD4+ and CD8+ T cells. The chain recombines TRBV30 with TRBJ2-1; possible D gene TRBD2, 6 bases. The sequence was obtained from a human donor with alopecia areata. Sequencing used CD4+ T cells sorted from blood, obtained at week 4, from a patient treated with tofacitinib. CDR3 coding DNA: TGTGCCTGGAGTGCGAGGCGCATGGAGGGCAATGAGCAGTTCTTC. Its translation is CAWSARRMEGNEQFF.